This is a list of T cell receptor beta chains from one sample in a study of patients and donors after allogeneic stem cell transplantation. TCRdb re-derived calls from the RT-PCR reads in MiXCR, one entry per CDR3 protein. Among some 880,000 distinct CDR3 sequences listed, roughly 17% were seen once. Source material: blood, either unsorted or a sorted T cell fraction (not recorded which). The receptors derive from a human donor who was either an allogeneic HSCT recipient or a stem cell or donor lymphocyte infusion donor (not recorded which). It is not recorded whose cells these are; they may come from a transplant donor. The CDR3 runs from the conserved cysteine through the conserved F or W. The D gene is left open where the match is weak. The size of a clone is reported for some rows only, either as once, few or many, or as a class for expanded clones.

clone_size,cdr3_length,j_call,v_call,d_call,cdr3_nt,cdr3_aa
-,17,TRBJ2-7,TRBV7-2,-,TGTGCCAGCAGCTTACAATTCAGGCGGACTCGCGCCGGCGAGCAGTACTTC,CASSLQFRRTRAGEQYF
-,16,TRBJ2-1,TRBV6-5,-,TGTGCCAGCAGTTACCAACCGCCAAGGGTTAGGGATGAGCAGTTCTTC,CASSYQPPRVRDEQFF
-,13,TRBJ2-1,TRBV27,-,TGTGCCAGCAGTTCCCCCACGGGGTCTGGGCAGTTCTTC,CASSSPTGSGQFF
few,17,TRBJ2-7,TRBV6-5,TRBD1,TGTGCCAGCAGTTACTCAAGGCCGGGACAGGTCCCCTACGAGCAGTACTTC,CASSYSRPGQVPYEQYF
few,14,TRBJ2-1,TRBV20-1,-,TGCAGTGTCCCCCCGGGGGTGGCCTACAATGAGCAGTTCTTC,CSVPPGVAYNEQFF
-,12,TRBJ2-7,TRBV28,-,TGTGCCACCAGCCCCGACTCGGACGAGCAGTACTTC,CATSPDSDEQYF
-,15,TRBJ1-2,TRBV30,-,TGTGCCTGGAGTAGGGACCGGACAGCTAACTATGGCTACACCTTC,CAWSRDRTANYGYTF
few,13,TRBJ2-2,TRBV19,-,TGTGCCAGTAGACTCCCTTCCTCCGGGGAGCTGTTTTTT,CASRLPSSGELFF
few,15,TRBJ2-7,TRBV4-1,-,TGCGCCAGCAGCCAAGATGAGGGTTTAGGGAACGAGCAGTACTTC,CASSQDEGLGNEQYF
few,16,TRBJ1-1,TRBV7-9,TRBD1,TGTGCCAGCAGCCCCCCAAATTCGACAGGGGTAACTGAAGCTTTCTTT,CASSPPNSTGVTEAFF
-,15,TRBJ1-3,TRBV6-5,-,TGTGCCAGCAGTTATGTTCTGAACTCTGGAAACACCATATATTTT,CASSYVLNSGNTIYF
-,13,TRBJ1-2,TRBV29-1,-,TGCAGCGTTGAAGACCCACGGAACTATGGCTACACCTTC,CSVEDPRNYGYTF
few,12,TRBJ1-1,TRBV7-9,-,TGTGCCAGCAGCCACCAAAACACTGAAGCTTTCTTT,CASSHQNTEAFF
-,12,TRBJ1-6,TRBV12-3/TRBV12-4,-,TGTGCCAGCAGACAATGGGGTTCACCCCTCCACTTT,CASRQWGSPLHF
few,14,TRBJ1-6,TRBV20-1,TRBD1,TGCAGTGCTAGAGAGGACAGGAGAAATTCACCCCTCCACTTT,CSAREDRRNSPLHF